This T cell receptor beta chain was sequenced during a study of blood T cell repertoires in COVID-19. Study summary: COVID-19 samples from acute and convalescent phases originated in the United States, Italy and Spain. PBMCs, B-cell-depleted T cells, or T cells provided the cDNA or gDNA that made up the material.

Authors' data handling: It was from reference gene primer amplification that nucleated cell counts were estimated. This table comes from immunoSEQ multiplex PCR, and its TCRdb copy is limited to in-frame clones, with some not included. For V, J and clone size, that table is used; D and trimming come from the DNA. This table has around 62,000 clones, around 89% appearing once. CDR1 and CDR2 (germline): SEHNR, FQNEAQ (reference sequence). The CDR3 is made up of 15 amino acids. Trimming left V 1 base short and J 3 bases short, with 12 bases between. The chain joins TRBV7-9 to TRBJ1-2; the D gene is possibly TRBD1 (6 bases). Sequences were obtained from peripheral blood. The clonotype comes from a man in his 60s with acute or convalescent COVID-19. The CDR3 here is CASSLGQGYYYGYTF. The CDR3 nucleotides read TGTGCCAGCAGCTTAGGCCAGGGGTATTACTATGGCTACACCTTC. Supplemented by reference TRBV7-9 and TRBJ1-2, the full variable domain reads DTGVSQNPRHKITKRGQNVTFRCDPISEHNRLYWYRQTLGQGPEFLTYFQNEAQLEKSRLLSDRFSAERPKGSFSTLEIQRTEQGDSAMYLCASSLGQGYYYGYTFGSGTRLTVV.